This T cell receptor beta chain comes out of a study of technical replicates of blood from a few donors. Generated by immunoSEQ multiplex PCR, the TCRdb table keeps only in-frame clones and is missing some. This table has 85,000 or so clones, about 93% appearing once. This sequence was found in a human donor in good health. The sequenced sample was T cells isolated from PBMCs.

The CDR3 loop reads CASSGLAGGGELFF. The DNA for the CDR3 is TGTGCCAGTAGTGGACTAGCGGGAGGCGGGGAGCTGTTTTTT. V usage is TRBV27 and J usage is TRBJ2-2, with 14 bases that match TRBD2. V lost 9 bases, J lost 7 bases, and 4 bases stayed unmatched. Germline-derived CDR1 and CDR2 are MNHEY and SMNVEV (reference sequence). The CDR3 runs to 14 residues.